This section outlines one T cell receptor (beta chain) sequence together with its context. Its recognized antigen is unknown. Base qualities were left out, and no much larger clone turns up one base away. TCRbeta CDR3 regions were amplified from genomic DNA by means of the immunoSEQ Assay, a bias-controlled multiplex PCR. The source study handled its data this way. The number of nucleated cells in each sample was estimated by amplification of reference gene primers within the assay. To quantify the absolute abundance of each unique TCRbeta CDR3 rearrangement, sequence reads were collapsed and filtered. For each sample, productive Simpson clonality was calculated as the square root of Simpson's diversity index across productive rearrangements. TCRdb holds this immuneACCESS table with in-frame rearrangements only. Some clones are missing; in checked studies, unresolved V genes explain under half, and the rest has no known cause. V and J calls plus clone size are reproduced from that table; the DNA served to infer D and trimming. The sample table contains just over 150,000 clones; only one count was recorded for 75% to 85% of them. The top ten clones comprise more than 7.5% of the sample.

The sample belongs to a study of blood T cell repertoires in COVID-19 (dated by TCRdb to 2018 to 2021). In the study overall: The collaborator samples originated in the United States, Italy and Spain and spanned the acute and convalescent phases of COVID-19. The material from the prospective study consisted of cDNA or gDNA derived from T cells, B-cell-depleted T cells, or PBMCs. The dataset comprised deeply sampled blood TCRbeta repertoires from subjects exposed to, actively infected with, or recovered from COVID-19. The repertoires were made available in a free public database intended to serve as a resource for research on the immune response to SARS-CoV-2. Samples were obtained from the ongoing ImmuneRACE study (first 160 participants) and from some 1,200 subjects provided by 6 global collaborators. Sample metadata almost always included a de-identified subject ID, COVID-19 status, age in years and sex. Where available, HLA class I and class II types were obtained from metadata supplied by the sample provider rather than from assay-based typing. Broader findings and caveats from the paper: The quantity of clinical and demographic metadata differed by source and by participant and was supplied without curation.

The germline V gene (reference sequence) provides CDR1 LNHDA and CDR2 SQIVND. From cysteine to phenylalanine, the CDR3 is 15 amino acids long. Left in the record is the CDR3 DNA by itself, 45 bases read in frame from the first base. The germline V end is reduced by 8 bases and the J end by 3 bases; junction bases left unmatched: 9. The collaborating institutions used their own protocols to collect whole blood in K2EDTA tubes. For TCRbeta analysis, collaborator samples were shipped as frozen whole blood, as isolated PBMCs, or as DNA extracted from either sample type. The origin of this receptor is a woman aged 45-60 years with acute or convalescent COVID-19. The sequencing input was peripheral blood. The chain was built from TRBV19 and TRBJ2-3, and TRBD1 aligns with 9 junction nucleotides. Read as DNA, the sequence is TGTGCCAGTGCCAAGGGGACAGGGAGTACAGATACGCAGTATTTT. Its protein is CASAKGTGSTDTQYF.